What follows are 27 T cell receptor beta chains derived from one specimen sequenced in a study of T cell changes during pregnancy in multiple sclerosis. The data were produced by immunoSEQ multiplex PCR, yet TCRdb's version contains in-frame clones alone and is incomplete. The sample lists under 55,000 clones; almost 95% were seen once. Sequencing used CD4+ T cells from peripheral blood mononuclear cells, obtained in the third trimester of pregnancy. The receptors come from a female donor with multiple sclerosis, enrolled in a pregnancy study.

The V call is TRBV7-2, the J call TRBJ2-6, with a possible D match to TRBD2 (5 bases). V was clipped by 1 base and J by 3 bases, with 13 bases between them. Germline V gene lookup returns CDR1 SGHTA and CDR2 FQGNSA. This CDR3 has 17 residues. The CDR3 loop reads CASSLVGRGIGANVLTF. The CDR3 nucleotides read TGTGCCAGCAGCTTAGTGGGGAGAGGTATTGGGGCCAACGTCCTGACTTTC.

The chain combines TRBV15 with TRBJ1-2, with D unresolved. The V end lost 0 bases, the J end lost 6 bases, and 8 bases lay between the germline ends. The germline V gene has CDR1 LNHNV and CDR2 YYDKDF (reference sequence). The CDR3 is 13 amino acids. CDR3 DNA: TGTGCCACCAGCAGAGATGGCAGTCATGGCTACACCTTC. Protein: CATSRDGSHGYTF.

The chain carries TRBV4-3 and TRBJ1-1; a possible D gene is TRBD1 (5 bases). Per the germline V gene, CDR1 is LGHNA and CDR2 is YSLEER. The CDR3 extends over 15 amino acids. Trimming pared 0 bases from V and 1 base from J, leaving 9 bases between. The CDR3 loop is CASSQDYRGNTEAFF. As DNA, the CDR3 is TGCGCCAGCAGCCAAGATTATAGGGGGAACACTGAAGCTTTCTTT.

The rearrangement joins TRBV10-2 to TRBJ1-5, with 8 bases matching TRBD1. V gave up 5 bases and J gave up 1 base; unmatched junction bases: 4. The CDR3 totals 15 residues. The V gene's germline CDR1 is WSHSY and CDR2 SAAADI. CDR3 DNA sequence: TGCGCCAGCAGTCCAAGACAGGGGAGCAATCAGCCCCAGCATTTT. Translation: CASSPRQGSNQPQHF.

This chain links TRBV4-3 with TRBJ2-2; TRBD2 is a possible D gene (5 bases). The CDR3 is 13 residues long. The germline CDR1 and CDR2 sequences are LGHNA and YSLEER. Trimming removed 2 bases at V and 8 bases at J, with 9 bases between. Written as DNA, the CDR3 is TGCGCCAGCAGCCAACGGGATAGGGGGGAGCTGTTTTTT. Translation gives CASSQRDRGELFF.

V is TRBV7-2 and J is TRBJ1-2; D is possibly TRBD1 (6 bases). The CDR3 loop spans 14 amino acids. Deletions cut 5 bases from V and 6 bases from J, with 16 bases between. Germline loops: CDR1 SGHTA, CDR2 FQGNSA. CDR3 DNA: TGTGCCAGCAGCATCCAACAGGGCAGGCATGGCTACACCTTC. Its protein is CASSIQQGRHGYTF.

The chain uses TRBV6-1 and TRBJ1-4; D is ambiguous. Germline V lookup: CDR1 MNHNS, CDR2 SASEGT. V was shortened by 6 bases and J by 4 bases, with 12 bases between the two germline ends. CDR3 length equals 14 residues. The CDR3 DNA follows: TGTGCCAGCAGGCCCGGCGGAAATAATGAAAAACTGTTTTTT. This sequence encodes CASRPGGNNEKLFF.

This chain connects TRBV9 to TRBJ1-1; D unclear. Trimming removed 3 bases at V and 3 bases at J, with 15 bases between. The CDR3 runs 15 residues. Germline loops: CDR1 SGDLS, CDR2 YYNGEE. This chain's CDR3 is CASSALAQVYTEAFF. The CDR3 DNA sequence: TGTGCCAGCAGCGCTCTAGCCCAGGTTTACACTGAAGCTTTCTTT.

CDR3 in amino acids: CASSEWGGGSTDTQYF. CDR3 DNA sequence: TGTGCCAGCAGTGAATGGGGCGGGGGGAGCACAGATACGCAGTATTTT. The V gene is TRBV25-1, the J gene TRBJ2-3; TRBD2 agrees at 8 bases. CDR1 and CDR2 (germline): MGHDK, SYGVNS. The CDR3 runs 16 residues. V lost 1 base to trimming and J lost 0 bases; unmatched junction nucleotides: 3. Complete variable domain (other parts from reference TRBV25-1 and TRBJ2-3): EADIYQTPRYLVIGTGKKITLECSQTMGHDKMYWYQQDPGMELHLIHYSYGVNSTEKGDLSSESTVSRIRTEHFPLTLESARPSHTSQYLCASSEWGGGSTDTQYFGPGTRLTVL.

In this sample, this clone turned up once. DNA for the CDR3: TGCGCCAGCAGCTTGGCCGCGGACAGGGGTAGAGGCGGCTACACCTTC. The encoded protein is CASSLAADRGRGGYTF. This chain uses TRBV5-1 with TRBJ1-2; 9 positions agree with TRBD1. This CDR3 is 16 amino acids long. Germline values: CDR1 SGHRS, CDR2 YFSETQ. The V gene end was trimmed by 0 bases and the J gene end by 8 bases; junction bases not matched to a gene: 11.

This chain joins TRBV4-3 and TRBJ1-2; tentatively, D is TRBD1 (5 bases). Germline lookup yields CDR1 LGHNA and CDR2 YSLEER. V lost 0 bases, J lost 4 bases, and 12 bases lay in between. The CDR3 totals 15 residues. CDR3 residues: CASSQDRQGIYGYTF. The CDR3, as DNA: TGCGCCAGCAGCCAAGATCGGCAGGGCATCTATGGCTACACCTTC.

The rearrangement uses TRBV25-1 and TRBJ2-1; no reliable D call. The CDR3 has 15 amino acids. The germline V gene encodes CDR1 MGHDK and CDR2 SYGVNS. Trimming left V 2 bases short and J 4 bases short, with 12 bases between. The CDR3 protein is CASSEPNNRYNEQFF. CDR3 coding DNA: TGTGCCAGCAGTGAACCTAATAATCGGTACAATGAGCAGTTCTTC.

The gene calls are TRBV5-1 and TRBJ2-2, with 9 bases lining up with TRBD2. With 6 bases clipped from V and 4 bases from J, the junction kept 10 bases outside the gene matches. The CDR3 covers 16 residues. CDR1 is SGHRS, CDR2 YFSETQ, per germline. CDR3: CASTSRGAGGTGELFF. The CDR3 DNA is TGCGCCAGCACCTCAAGAGGAGCGGGGGGCACCGGGGAGCTGTTTTTT.

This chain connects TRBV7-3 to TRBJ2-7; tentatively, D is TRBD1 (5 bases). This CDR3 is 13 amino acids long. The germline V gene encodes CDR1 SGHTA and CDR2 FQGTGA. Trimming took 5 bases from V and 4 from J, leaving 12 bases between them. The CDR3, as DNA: TGTGCCAGCAGCGGCAGGGTGGGATACGAGCAGTACTTC. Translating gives CASSGRVGYEQYF.

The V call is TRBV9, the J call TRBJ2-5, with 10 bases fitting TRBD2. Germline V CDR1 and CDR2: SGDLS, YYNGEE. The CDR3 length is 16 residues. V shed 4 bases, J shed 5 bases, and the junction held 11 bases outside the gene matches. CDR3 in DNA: TGTGCCAGCAGCTTAGTGGGTAGCGGGGGGTTGGAGACCCAGTACTTC. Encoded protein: CASSLVGSGGLETQYF.

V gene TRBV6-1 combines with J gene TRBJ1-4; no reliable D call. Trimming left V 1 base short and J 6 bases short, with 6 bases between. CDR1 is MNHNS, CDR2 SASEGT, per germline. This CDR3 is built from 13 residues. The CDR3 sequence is CASSEVRDEKLFF. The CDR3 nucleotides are TGTGCCAGCAGTGAAGTACGGGATGAAAAACTGTTTTTT.

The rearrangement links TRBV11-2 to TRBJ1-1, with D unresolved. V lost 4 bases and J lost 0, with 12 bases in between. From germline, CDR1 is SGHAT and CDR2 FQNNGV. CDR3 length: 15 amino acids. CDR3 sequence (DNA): TGTGCCAGCAGCTCTCAAGCGGGGATGAACACTGAAGCTTTCTTT. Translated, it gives CASSSQAGMNTEAFF.

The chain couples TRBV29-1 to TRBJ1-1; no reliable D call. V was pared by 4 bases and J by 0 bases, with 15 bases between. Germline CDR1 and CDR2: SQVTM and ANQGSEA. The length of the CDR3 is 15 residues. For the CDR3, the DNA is TGCAGCGTTGTGGAGGGTGGCAGTATGAACACTGAAGCTTTCTTT. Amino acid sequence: CSVVEGGSMNTEAFF.

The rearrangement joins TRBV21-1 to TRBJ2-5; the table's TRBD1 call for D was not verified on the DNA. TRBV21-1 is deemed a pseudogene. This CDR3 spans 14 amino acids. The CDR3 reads CASSKKQFQETQYF. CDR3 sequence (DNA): TGTGCCAGCAGCAAAAAACAGTTCCAAGAGACCCAGTACTTC.

The CDR3 coding sequence is TGCGCCAGCAGCTTGGGGACAGCCTCTAGCACAGATACGCAGTATTTT. This gives the protein CASSLGTASSTDTQYF. The V call is TRBV5-1, the J call TRBJ2-3, with D possibly being TRBD1 (6 bases). Looked up from germline, CDR1 is SGHRS and CDR2 is YFSETQ. This CDR3 has 16 residues. V lost 0 bases to trimming and J lost 0 bases, with 11 bases between them.

Here the CDR3 DNA reads TGTGCCAGCAGCCCTAGTGCCGCGGATGAGCAGTTCTTC. Protein product: CASSPSAADEQFF. The rearrangement uses TRBV5-4 and TRBJ2-1; no reliable D call. V lost 4 bases, J lost 8 bases, and 13 bases lay in between. The CDR3 is 13 residues long. The germline V gene has CDR1 SGHNT and CDR2 YYREEE (reference sequence). The whole variable domain, filled in from reference TRBV5-4 and TRBJ2-1, reads ETGVTQSPTHLIKTRGQQVTLRCSSQSGHNTVSWYQQALGQGPQFIFQYYREEENGRGNFPPRFSGLQFPNYSSELNVNALELDDSALYLCASSPSAADEQFFGPGTRLTVL.

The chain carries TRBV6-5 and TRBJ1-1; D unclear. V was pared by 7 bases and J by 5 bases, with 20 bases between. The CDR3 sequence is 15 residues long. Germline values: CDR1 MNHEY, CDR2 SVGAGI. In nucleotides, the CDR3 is TGTGCCAGCAAGGTGTACGTGGGCGCCGAGACTGAAGCTTTCTTT. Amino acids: CASKVYVGAETEAFF.

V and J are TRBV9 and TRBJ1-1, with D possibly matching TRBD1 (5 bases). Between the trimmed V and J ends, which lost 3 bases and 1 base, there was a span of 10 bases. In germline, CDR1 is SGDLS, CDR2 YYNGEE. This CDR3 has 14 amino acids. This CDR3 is CASSASTANTEAFF. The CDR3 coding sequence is TGTGCCAGCAGCGCCTCGACAGCGAACACTGAAGCTTTCTTT.

The CDR3 is CASSLGGLAGRAPNIQYF. The CDR3 DNA is TGTGCCAGCAGCTTAGGTGGACTAGCGGGGAGGGCCCCAAACATTCAGTACTTC. This chain joins TRBV7-6 and TRBJ2-4, with 12 bases fitting TRBD2. J lost 6 bases, V lost 1 base, and 10 bases had no gene match. This CDR3 comprises 18 residues. Germline CDR1 reads SGHVS; CDR2 reads FNYEAQ.

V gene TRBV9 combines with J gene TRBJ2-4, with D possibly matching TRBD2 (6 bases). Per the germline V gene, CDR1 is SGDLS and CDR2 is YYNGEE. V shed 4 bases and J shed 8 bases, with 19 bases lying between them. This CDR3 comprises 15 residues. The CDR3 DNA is TGTGCCAGCAGCCCCTTATCTACTAGCCAGCACATTCAGTACTTC. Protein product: CASSPLSTSQHIQYF.

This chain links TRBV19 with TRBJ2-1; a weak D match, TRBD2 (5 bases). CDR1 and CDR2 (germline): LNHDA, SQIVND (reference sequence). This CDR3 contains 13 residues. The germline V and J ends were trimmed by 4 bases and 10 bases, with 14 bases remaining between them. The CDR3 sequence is CASSTLASGEQFF. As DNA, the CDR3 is TGTGCCAGTAGTACTTTAGCGAGTGGGGAGCAGTTCTTC.

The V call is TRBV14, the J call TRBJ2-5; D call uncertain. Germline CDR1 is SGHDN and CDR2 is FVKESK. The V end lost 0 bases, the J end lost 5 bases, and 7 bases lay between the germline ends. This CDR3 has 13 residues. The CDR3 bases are TGTGCCAGCAGCCAAGATCGGGTCGAGACCCAGTACTTC. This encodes CASSQDRVETQYF.